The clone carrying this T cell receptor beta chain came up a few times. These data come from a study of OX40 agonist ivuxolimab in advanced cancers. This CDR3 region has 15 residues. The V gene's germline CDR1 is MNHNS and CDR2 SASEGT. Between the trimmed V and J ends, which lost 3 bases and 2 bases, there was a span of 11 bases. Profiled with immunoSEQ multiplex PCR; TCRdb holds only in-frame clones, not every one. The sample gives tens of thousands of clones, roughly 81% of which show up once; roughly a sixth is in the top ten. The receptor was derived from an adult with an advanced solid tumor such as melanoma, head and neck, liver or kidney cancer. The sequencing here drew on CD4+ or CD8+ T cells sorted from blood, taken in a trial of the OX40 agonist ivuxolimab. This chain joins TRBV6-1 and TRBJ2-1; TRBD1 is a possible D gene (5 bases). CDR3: CASSEGRPTYNEQFF. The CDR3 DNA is TGTGCCAGCAGTGAGGGGCGCCCGACCTACAATGAGCAGTTCTTC.